This section outlines one T cell receptor beta chain sequence together with its context. Its cognate antigen is unknown. There are 13 residues in the CDR3. Germline V gene sequence: CDR1 SGDLS, CDR2 YYNGEE. V shed 0 bases and J shed 1 base, with 4 bases lying between them. Second doses at about 4 or about 12 weeks were pooled. Clones were read by immunoSEQ multiplex PCR, and TCRdb kept only the in-frame ones, dropping some. This table holds more than 120,000 clones, approximately 89% found once. The data are from a study of T cell responses to AZD1222 COVID-19 vaccine. Study observations and caveats: Unmutated variant regions are reportedly the target of nearly half of TCRs that are spike-specific. Researchers took repertoire samples only after the peak T cell response had come. Two AZD1222 doses significantly raised spike-specific TCR breadth and depth over controls.

V usage is TRBV9 and J usage is TRBJ1-1; D gene ambiguous. The starting material was peripheral blood, obtained 28 days after the second AZD1222 dose. This receptor was obtained from an adult who received the AZD1222 COVID-19 vaccine. The CDR3 region has the DNA TGTGCCAGCAGCGTAGTTCCGAACACTGAAGCTTTCTTT. This translates into CASSVVPNTEAFF.